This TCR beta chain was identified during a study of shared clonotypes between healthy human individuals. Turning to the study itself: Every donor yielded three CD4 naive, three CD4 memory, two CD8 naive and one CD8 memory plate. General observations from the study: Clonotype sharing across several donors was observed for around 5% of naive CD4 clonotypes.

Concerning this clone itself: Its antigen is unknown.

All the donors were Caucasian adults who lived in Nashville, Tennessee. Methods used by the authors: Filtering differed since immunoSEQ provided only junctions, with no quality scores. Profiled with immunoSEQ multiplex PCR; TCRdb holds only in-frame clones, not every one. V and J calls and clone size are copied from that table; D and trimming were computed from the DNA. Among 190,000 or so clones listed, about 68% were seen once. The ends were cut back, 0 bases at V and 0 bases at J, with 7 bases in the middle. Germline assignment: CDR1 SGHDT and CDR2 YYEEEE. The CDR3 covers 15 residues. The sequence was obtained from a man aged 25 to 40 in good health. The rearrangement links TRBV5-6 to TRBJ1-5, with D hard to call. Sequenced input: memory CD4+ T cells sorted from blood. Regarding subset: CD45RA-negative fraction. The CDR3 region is CASSLALTSNQPQHF. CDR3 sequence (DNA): TGTGCCAGCAGCTTGGCCTTAACTAGCAATCAGCCCCAGCATTTT.